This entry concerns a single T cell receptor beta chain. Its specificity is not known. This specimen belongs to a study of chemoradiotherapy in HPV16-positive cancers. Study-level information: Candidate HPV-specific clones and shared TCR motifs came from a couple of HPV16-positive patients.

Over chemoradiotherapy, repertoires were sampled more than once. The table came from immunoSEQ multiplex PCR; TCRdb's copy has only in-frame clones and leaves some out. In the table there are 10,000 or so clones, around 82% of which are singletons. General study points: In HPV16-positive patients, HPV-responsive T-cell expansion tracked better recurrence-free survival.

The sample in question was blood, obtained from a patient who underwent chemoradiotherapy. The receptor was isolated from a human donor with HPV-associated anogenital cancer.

The CDR3 here is CASSHPDRSFHTEAFF. The CDR3 DNA sequence: TGTGCCAGCAGCCATCCGGACAGGAGCTTCCACACTGAAGCTTTCTTT. The V and J genes are TRBV4-2 and TRBJ1-1; 7 bases agree with TRBD1. CDR1 and CDR2 (germline): LGHNA, YNFKEQ. The trim removed 3 bases at V and 3 bases at J, leaving 10 bases unmatched. The CDR3 loop spans 16 amino acids.